The clone carrying this TCR beta chain was detected a few times. Its cognate antigen is unknown. Reverse transcribing all isolated RNA meant expressed TCRB transcripts were sequenced. The study sequenced naive, central memory and regulatory T cell samples to an average of about 4 million reads. Assay: immunoSEQ multiplex PCR; the TCRdb copy retains only in-frame clones and omits some. The sample contains about 410,000 clones, over 11% of which appear only once. These data originate in a study of beta chain features in type 1 diabetes. The wider study: The number of sorted cells examined across all samples was 107,917,701.

The CDR3 runs 15 residues. With 1 base removed from V and 4 bases from J, the gap between germline ends came to 13 bases. Germline V gene sequence: CDR1 SEHNR, CDR2 FQNEAQ (reference sequence). General study points: Type 1 diabetes patients showed fewer insertions and more deletions at VDJ junctions. Within patients, naive, central memory and Treg TCRB repertoires seemed more similar than within healthy donors.

This TCR was sampled from a young man in good health. The chain recombines TRBV7-9 with TRBJ1-1; D gene unclear. The sample was naive CD4+ T cells from blood. This CDR3 reads CASSLGGRGPTEAFF. CDR3 DNA: TGTGCCAGCAGCTTAGGTGGCCGAGGCCCCACTGAAGCTTTCTTT. Looking up the rest from reference TRBV7-9 and TRBJ1-1 gives the full variable domain: DTGVSQNPRHKITKRGQNVTFRCDPISEHNRLYWYRQTLGQGPEFLTYFQNEAQLEKSRLLSDRFSAERPKGSFSTLEIQRTEQGDSAMYLCASSLGGRGPTEAFFGQGTRLTVV.